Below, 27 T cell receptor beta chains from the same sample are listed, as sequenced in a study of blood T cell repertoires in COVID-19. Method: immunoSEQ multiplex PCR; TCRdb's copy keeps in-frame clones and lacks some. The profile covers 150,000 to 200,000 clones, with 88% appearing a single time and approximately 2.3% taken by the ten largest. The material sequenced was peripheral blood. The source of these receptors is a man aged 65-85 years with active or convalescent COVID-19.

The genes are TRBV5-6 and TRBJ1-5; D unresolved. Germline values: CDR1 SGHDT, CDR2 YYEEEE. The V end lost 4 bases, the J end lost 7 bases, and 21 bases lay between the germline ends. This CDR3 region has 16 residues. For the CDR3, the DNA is TGTGCCAGCAGCAAGAGGTACATGGCAACCGGACAGCCCCAGCATTTT. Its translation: CASSKRYMATGQPQHF.

The chain's CDR3 is CASSRGLAGGGRETQYF. CDR3 sequence (DNA): TGTGCCAGCAGCCGCGGACTAGCGGGGGGGGGACGGGAGACCCAGTACTTC. The chain employs TRBV5-4 and TRBJ2-5; 15 bases map to TRBD2. CDR3 length: 17 amino acids. V was pared by 4 bases and J by 5 bases, with 9 bases of the junction left unmatched. Per the germline V gene, CDR1 is SGHNT and CDR2 is YYREEE (reference sequence).

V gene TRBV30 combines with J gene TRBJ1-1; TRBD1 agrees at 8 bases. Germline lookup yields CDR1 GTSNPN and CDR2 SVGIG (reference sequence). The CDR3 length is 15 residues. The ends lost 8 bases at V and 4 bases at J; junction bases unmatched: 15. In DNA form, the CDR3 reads TGTGCCCGTTTCGAAGCAGGGGGCTATGGCACTGAAGCTTTCTTT. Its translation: CARFEAGGYGTEAFF.

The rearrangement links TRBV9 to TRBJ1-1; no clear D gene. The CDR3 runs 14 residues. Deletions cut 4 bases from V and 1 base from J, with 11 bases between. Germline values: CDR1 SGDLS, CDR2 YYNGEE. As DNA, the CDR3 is TGTGCCAGCAGCCCCGAGCCAGGGAACACTGAAGCTTTCTTT. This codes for CASSPEPGNTEAFF.

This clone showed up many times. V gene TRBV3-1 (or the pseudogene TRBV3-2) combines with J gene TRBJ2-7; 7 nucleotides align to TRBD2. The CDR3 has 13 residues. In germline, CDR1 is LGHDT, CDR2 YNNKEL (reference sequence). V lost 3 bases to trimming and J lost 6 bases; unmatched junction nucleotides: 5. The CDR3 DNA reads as TGTGCCAGCAGCCAGGACCTAGCGGCCGAGCAGTACTTC. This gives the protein CASSQDLAAEQYF.

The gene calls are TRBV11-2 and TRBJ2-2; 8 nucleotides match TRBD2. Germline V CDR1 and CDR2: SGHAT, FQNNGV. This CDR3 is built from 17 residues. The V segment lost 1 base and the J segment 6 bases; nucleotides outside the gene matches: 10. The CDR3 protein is CASSLGPAGVVPGELFF. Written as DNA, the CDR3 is TGTGCCAGCAGCTTAGGCCCAGCGGGAGTGGTCCCCGGGGAGCTGTTTTTT.

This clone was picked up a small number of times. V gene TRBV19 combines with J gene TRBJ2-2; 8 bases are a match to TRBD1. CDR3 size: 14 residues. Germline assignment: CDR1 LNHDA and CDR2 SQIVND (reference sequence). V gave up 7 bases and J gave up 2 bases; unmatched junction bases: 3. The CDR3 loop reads CASMDRVNTGELFF. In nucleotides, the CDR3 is TGTGCCAGTATGGACAGGGTAAACACCGGGGAGCTGTTTTTT.

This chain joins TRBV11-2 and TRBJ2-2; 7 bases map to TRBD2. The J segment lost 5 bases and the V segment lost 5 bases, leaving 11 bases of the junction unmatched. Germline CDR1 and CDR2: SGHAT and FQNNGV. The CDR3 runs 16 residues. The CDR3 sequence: CASSPLSGDRTGELFF. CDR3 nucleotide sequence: TGTGCCAGCAGCCCCCTCAGCGGGGACCGAACCGGGGAGCTGTTTTTT.

In DNA form, the CDR3 reads TGTGCCTGGAGTGCTCTAGCGGGAACCGAGCAGTACTTC. Translated, it gives CAWSALAGTEQYF. The chain links TRBV30 to TRBJ2-7; TRBD2 matches 9 bases. The CDR3 contains 13 residues. Germline V CDR1 and CDR2: GTSNPN, SVGIG (reference sequence). J lost 6 bases, V lost 1 base, and 4 bases had no gene match.

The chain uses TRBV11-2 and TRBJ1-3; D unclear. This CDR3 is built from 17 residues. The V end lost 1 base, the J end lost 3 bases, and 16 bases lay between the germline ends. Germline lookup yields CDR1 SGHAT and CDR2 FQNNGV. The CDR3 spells CASSLVSSTLVGNTIYF. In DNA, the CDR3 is TGTGCCAGCAGCTTAGTGTCCTCGACTCTGGTTGGAAACACCATATATTTT.

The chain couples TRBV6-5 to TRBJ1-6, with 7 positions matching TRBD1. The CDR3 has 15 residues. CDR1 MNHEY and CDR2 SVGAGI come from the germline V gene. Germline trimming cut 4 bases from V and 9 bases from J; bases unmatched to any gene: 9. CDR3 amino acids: CASSWGDRVTSPLHF. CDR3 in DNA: TGTGCCAGCAGTTGGGGAGACAGGGTAACTTCACCCCTCCACTTT.

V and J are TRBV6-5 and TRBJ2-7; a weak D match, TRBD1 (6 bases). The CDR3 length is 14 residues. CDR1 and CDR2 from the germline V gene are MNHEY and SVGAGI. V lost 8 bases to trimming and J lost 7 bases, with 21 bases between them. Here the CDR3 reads CASQMGAAAGEQYF. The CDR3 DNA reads TGTGCCAGCCAGATGGGGGCCGCGGCGGGTGAGCAGTACTTC.

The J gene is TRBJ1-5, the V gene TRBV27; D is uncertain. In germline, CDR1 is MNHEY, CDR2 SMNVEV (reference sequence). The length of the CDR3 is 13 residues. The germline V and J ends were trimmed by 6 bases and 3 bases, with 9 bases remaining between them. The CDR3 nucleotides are TGTGCCAGCAGCTTCTCCCTCAATCAGCCCCAGCATTTT. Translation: CASSFSLNQPQHF.

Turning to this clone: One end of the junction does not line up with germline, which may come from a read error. CDR3 residues: CATSRELGVKDF. Written as DNA, the CDR3 is TGTGCCACCAGCAGAGAGCTCGGGGTAAAGGACTTC. The chain recombines TRBV15 with TRBJ2-7; a weak D match, TRBD2 (5 bases). From germline, CDR1 is LNHNV and CDR2 YYDKDF (reference sequence). The CDR3 loop spans 12 amino acids.

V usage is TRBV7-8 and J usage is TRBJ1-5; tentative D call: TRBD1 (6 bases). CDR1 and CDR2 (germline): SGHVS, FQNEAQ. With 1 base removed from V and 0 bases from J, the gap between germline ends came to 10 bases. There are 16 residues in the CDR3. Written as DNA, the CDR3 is TGTGCCAGCAGCTTAGTTGTGGGACATAGCAATCAGCCCCAGCATTTT. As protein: CASSLVVGHSNQPQHF. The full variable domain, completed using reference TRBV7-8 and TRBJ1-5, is GAGVSQSPRYKVAKRGQDVALRCDPISGHVSLFWYQQALGQGPEFLTYFQNEAQLDKSGLPSDRFFAERPEGSVSTLKIQRTQQEDSAVYLCASSLVVGHSNQPQHFGDGTRLSIL.

The CDR3 reads CASSLRTSLNEQFF. Written as DNA, the CDR3 is TGCGCCAGCAGCTTGAGGACTAGCCTCAATGAGCAGTTCTTC. The genes are TRBV5-1 and TRBJ2-1; TRBD2 matches at 8 bases. V trimming: 1 base; J trimming: 6 bases; junction bases outside the gene matches: 3. The CDR3 is 14 residues long. Germline lookup yields CDR1 SGHRS and CDR2 YFSETQ.

CDR3 amino acids: CASSQEGTGKYGYTF. CDR3 nucleotides: TGTGCCAGCAGCCAAGAAGGCACAGGGAAGTATGGCTACACCTTC. The chain couples TRBV4-2 to TRBJ1-2, with D possibly TRBD1 on 6 matching bases. The CDR3 covers 15 residues. V lost 0 bases to trimming and J lost 5 bases, with 13 bases between them. The germline V gene has CDR1 LGHNA and CDR2 YNFKEQ.

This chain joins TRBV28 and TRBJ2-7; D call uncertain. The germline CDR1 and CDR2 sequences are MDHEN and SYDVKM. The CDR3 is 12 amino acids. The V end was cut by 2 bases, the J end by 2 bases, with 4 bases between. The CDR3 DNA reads TGTGCCAGCAGTTTAACGGCCTACGAGCAGTACTTC. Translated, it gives CASSLTAYEQYF.

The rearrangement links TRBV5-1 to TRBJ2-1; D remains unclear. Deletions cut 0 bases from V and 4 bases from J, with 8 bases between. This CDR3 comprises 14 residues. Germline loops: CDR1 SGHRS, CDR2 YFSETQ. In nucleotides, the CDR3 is TGCGCCAGCAGCTTGGATTCTGTTTACAATGAGCAGTTCTTC. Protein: CASSLDSVYNEQFF.

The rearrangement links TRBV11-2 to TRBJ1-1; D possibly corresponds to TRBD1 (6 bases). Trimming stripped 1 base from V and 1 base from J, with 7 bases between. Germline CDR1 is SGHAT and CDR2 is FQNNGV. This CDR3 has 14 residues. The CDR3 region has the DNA TGTGCCAGCAGCTTAGTGGGACAGAACACTGAAGCTTTCTTT. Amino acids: CASSLVGQNTEAFF.

CDR3 sequence reads: CASSTGGQMNTEAFF. The CDR3 coding sequence is TGTGCCAGCAGTACCGGGGGGCAGATGAACACTGAAGCTTTCTTT. The chain employs TRBV6-2 or TRBV6-3 and TRBJ1-1, with D possibly TRBD1 on 6 matching bases. V was trimmed by 5 bases and J by 0 bases, leaving 13 bases between them. The CDR3 spans 15 residues. Germline V gene data show CDR1 as MNHEY and CDR2 as SVGEGT.

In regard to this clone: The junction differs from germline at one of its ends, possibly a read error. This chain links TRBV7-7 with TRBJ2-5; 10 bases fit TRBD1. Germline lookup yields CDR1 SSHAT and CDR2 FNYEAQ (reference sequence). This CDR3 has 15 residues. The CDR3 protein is CASSLGQGVGETQYF. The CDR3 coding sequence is TGTGCTAGCAGCCTCGGACAGGGGGTCGGAGAGACCCAGTACTTC.

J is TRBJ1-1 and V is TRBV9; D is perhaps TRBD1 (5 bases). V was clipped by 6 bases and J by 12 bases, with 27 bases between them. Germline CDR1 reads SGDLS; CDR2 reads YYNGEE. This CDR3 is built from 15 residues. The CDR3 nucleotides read TGTGCCAGCACCGCTGGCAGGGATCATACGAAGGATACTTTCTTT. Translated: CASTAGRDHTKDTFF.

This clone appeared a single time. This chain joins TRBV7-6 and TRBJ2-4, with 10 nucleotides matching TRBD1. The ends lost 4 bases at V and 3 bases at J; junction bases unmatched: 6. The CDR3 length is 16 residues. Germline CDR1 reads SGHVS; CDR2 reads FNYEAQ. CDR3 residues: CASSSGTGVDKNIQYF. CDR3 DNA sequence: TGTGCCAGCAGCTCCGGGACAGGGGTTGACAAAAACATTCAGTACTTC.

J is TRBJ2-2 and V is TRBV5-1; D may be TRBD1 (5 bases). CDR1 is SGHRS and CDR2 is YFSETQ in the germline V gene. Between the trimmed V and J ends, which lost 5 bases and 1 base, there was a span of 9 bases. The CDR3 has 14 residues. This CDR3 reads CASRLQGNTGELFF. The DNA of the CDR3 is TGCGCCAGCAGGTTGCAGGGGAACACCGGGGAGCTGTTTTTT.

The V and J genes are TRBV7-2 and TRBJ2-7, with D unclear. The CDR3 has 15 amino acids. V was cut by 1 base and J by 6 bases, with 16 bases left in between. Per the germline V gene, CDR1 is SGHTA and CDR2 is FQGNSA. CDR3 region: CASSLGAELPGEQYF. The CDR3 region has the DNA TGTGCCAGCAGCTTAGGCGCGGAACTGCCGGGCGAGCAGTACTTC.

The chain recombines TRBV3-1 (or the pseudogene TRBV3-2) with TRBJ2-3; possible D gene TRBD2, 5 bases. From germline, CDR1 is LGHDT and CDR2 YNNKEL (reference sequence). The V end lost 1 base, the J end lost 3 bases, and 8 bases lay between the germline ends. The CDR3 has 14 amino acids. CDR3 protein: CASSQVGVTDTQYF. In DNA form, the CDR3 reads TGTGCCAGCAGCCAAGTCGGGGTTACAGATACGCAGTATTTT.